The 24 T cell receptor beta chains reported below all come from one sample, sequenced in a study of blood T cell repertoires in COVID-19. Data came from immunoSEQ multiplex PCR; TCRdb stores just in-frame clones and leaves some out. In the table there are about 130,000 clones, roughly 80% of which are singletons. Sample: peripheral blood. The origin of the receptors is a woman aged 45 to 65 with acute or convalescent COVID-19.

The count of this clone is one. The chain has TRBV24-1 and TRBJ1-2, with 9 bases aligning to TRBD1. CDR1 and CDR2 (germline): KGHDR, SFDVKD. The V gene end was trimmed by 3 bases and the J gene end by 8 bases; junction bases not matched to a gene: 9. The CDR3 extends over 15 amino acids. CDR3 DNA: TGTGCCACCAGTGATCCGGGACAGGGCTTTAGGGGCTACACCTTC. Its translation is CATSDPGQGFRGYTF.

This rearrangement joins TRBV29-1 to TRBJ1-2, with 12 nucleotides matching TRBD1. This CDR3 is built from 13 residues. J was trimmed by 12 bases and V by 6 bases; bases with no gene match: 11. Germline loops: CDR1 SQVTM, CDR2 ANQGSEA. The CDR3 protein is CSVRNRDRGQNTF. The CDR3 bases are TGCAGCGTGAGGAACCGGGACAGGGGGCAAAACACCTTC.

The genes are TRBV5-1 and TRBJ1-1, with D maybe TRBD1 (5 bases). This CDR3 comprises 14 residues. Deletions cut 9 bases from V and 2 bases from J, with 17 bases between. Germline lookup yields CDR1 SGHRS and CDR2 YFSETQ. CDR3 in amino acids: CATREGTGNTEAFF. CDR3 DNA sequence: TGCGCCACCCGGGAGGGTACAGGAAACACTGAAGCTTTCTTT.

The rearrangement joins TRBV27 to TRBJ1-5; the match to TRBD1 covers 9 bases. Trimming at V came to 3 bases and at J to 5 bases, leaving 5 bases not matched to a gene. Germline lookup yields CDR1 MNHEY and CDR2 SMNVEV (reference sequence). The CDR3 length is 15 residues. CDR3 sequence (DNA): TGTGCCAGCAGTTTCAGGGGACAGGGTGATCAGCCCCAGCATTTT. This translates into CASSFRGQGDQPQHF.

The chain combines TRBV24-1 with TRBJ2-7, with 8 bases identical to TRBD1. This CDR3 has 15 amino acids. The V gene's germline CDR1 is KGHDR and CDR2 SFDVKD. V dropped 4 bases and J dropped 1; count of bases not matched to a gene: 5. Written as DNA, the CDR3 is TGTGCCACCAGTGACACAGGGGGGACATCCTACGAGCAGTACTTC. It yields the protein CATSDTGGTSYEQYF.

V is TRBV24-1 and J is TRBJ2-2, with TRBD1 identical over 7 bases. With V trimmed by 4 bases and J by 3 bases, 4 bases remained unmatched. Per the germline V gene, CDR1 is KGHDR and CDR2 is SFDVKD. The length of the CDR3 is 15 residues. The CDR3 region has the DNA TGTGCCACCAGTGAACCCGGGACAGACACCGGGGAGCTGTTTTTT. This codes for CATSEPGTDTGELFF.

V gene TRBV5-1 combines with J gene TRBJ1-2; possible D gene TRBD1, 5 bases. Germline assignment: CDR1 SGHRS and CDR2 YFSETQ. CDR3 length equals 17 residues. V lost 6 bases to trimming and J lost 3 bases, with 24 bases between them. CDR3 protein: CASNLRPRAGVDYGYTF. Here the CDR3 DNA reads TGCGCCAGCAACCTTCGCCCAAGGGCGGGGGTCGACTATGGCTACACCTTC.

The chain carries TRBV6-5 and TRBJ1-2; TRBD1 matches at 7 bases. The V gene's germline CDR1 is MNHEY and CDR2 SVGAGI. This CDR3 contains 15 residues. V dropped 0 bases and J dropped 7; count of bases not matched to a gene: 8. CDR3 sequence reads: CASSYSRGGFVGYTF. CDR3 sequence (DNA): TGTGCCAGCAGTTACTCGAGAGGGGGCTTCGTTGGCTACACCTTC.

The chain is built from TRBV23-1 and TRBJ1-2, with D tentatively TRBD1 (5 bases). TRBV23-1 is marked as an open reading frame, function uncertain. Trimming pared 7 bases from V and 5 bases from J, leaving 17 bases between. This CDR3 contains 14 residues. CDR3 amino acids: CASTNNRGGYGYTF. The CDR3 DNA reads TGCGCCAGCACCAACAATCGGGGGGGATATGGCTACACCTTC.

The rearrangement links TRBV5-1 to TRBJ2-7; 11 bases fit TRBD1. Germline CDR1 is SGHRS and CDR2 is YFSETQ. Germline trimming cut 4 bases from V and 2 bases from J; bases unmatched to any gene: 5. There are 15 residues in the CDR3. CDR3 residues: CASSDRTGGTYEQYF. In DNA, the CDR3 is TGCGCCAGCAGCGACCGGACAGGGGGCACCTACGAGCAGTACTTC.

The chain is built from TRBV30 and TRBJ2-7; 10 bases match TRBD2. The CDR3 is 17 amino acids. V lost 0 bases and J lost 5; bases outside the gene matches: 13. Germline CDR1 and CDR2: GTSNPN and SVGIG (reference sequence). CDR3 nucleotide sequence: TGTGCCTGGAGTGTACCGAAAATAGCGGGGGGTGTCCACGAGCAGTACTTC. It yields the protein CAWSVPKIAGGVHEQYF.

The CDR3 loop reads CASSLQQTYEQYF. CDR3 coding DNA: TGTGCCAGCAGCTTGCAACAGACCTACGAGCAGTACTTC. This chain connects TRBV5-5 to TRBJ2-7, with unresolved D. V was shortened by 1 base and J by 2 bases, with 7 bases between the two germline ends. The CDR3 extends over 13 amino acids. The germline CDR1 and CDR2 sequences are SGHKS and YYEKEE (reference sequence).

The chain employs TRBV2 and TRBJ1-1; D gene ambiguous. This CDR3 has 13 residues. Germline loops: CDR1 SNHLY, CDR2 FYNNEI. V lost 4 bases, J lost 7 bases, and 13 bases lay in between. The chain's CDR3 is CASSVLGVGEAFF. For the CDR3, the DNA is TGTGCCAGCAGTGTTCTGGGAGTGGGTGAAGCTTTCTTT.

J is TRBJ1-3 and V is TRBV28, with 7 positions matching TRBD1. In germline, CDR1 is MDHEN, CDR2 SYDVKM. The V segment lost 6 bases and the J segment 0 bases; nucleotides outside the gene matches: 5. The CDR3 is made up of 15 amino acids. The CDR3 sequence: CASSSAGGSGNTIYF. CDR3 nucleotide sequence: TGTGCCAGCAGCTCCGCAGGGGGCTCTGGAAACACCATATATTTT.

The chain is built from TRBV6-5 and TRBJ2-3; D is uncertain. The V gene lost 6 bases and the J gene lost 2 bases, with 12 bases spanning the gap. In germline, CDR1 is MNHEY, CDR2 SVGAGI. This CDR3 is 14 amino acids long. The CDR3 nucleotides are TGTGCCAGCAGGAGAAGAGATGTCACAGATACGCAGTATTTT. It codes for CASRRRDVTDTQYF.

This clone was seen only a few times. This chain joins TRBV9 and TRBJ2-1, with 15 positions matching TRBD2. CDR1 is SGDLS, CDR2 YYNGEE, per germline. With 4 bases clipped from V and 0 bases from J, the junction kept 8 bases outside the gene matches. CDR3 length: 19 residues. This chain's CDR3 is CASSPTGLAGGYSYNEQFF. In DNA, the CDR3 is TGTGCCAGCAGCCCTACGGGACTAGCGGGGGGCTACTCCTACAATGAGCAGTTCTTC.

CDR3 amino acids: CASSEYQGSQYGYTF. CDR3 nucleotides: TGTGCCAGCAGTGAATATCAGGGATCTCAGTATGGCTACACCTTC. J is TRBJ1-2 and V is TRBV6-1, with D perhaps matching TRBD1 (5 bases). There are 15 residues in the CDR3. The V and J ends lost 2 bases and 5 bases respectively, with 15 bases between them. Germline loops: CDR1 MNHNS, CDR2 SASEGT.

This clone occurred once. The CDR3 DNA reads as TGTGCCAGCAGTGAAGAGGGGACAGGGAACACCGGGGAGCTGTTTTTT. It is translated as CASSEEGTGNTGELFF. The chain joins TRBV2 to TRBJ2-2; 8 bases match TRBD1. The CDR3 loop spans 16 amino acids. CDR1 is SNHLY and CDR2 is FYNNEI in the germline V gene. Losses at the gene ends were 1 base for V and 1 base for J; bases not matched to a gene: 2.

The V call is TRBV5-5, the J call TRBJ1-1, with D unresolved. V gave up 3 bases and J gave up 4 bases, with 10 bases separating them. CDR3 size: 13 residues. The germline V gene encodes CDR1 SGHKS and CDR2 YYEKEE (reference sequence). For the CDR3, the DNA is TGTGCCAGCAGCTCCGGAGTCAGCACTGAAGCTTTCTTT. Translating gives CASSSGVSTEAFF. Based on the CDR3 plus reference TRBV5-5 and TRBJ1-1, the full variable domain is DAGVTQSPTHLIKTRGQQVTLRCSPISGHKSVSWYQQVLGQGPQFIFQYYEKEERGRGNFPDRFSARQFPNYSSELNVNALLLGDSALYLCASSSGVSTEAFFGQGTRLTVV.

The chain uses TRBV5-1 and TRBJ1-1; tentative D call: TRBD1 (6 bases). The germline gives CDR1 SGHRS, CDR2 YFSETQ. V dropped 2 bases and J dropped 4 bases, with 12 bases sitting between them. CDR3 length equals 14 residues. The CDR3 sequence: CASSLGGGVTEAFF. DNA for the CDR3: TGCGCCAGCAGCTTAGGGGGAGGGGTCACTGAAGCTTTCTTT.

The rearrangement links TRBV6-6 to TRBJ2-3; maybe TRBD2 (6 bases). Trimming pared 6 bases from V and 2 bases from J, leaving 12 bases between. Germline CDR1 and CDR2: MNHNY and SVGAGI (reference sequence). The CDR3 runs 14 residues. The CDR3 bases are TGTGCCAGCAGCCGGAGGCGGGACACAGATACGCAGTATTTT. It codes for CASSRRRDTDTQYF.

The J gene is TRBJ1-1, the V gene TRBV30; the D is unclear. Germline CDR1 reads GTSNPN; CDR2 reads SVGIG (reference sequence). Trimming removed 4 bases at V and 7 bases at J, with 7 bases between. The CDR3 totals 10 residues. The CDR3 nucleotides read TGTGCCTGGAACCGGGATGAAGCTTTCTTT. Amino acids: CAWNRDEAFF.

This clone came up once. V and J are TRBV7-9 and TRBJ2-7, with 7 bases matching TRBD2. CDR1 is SEHNR and CDR2 is FQNEAQ in the germline V gene (reference sequence). This CDR3 contains 13 residues. With 4 bases clipped from V and 7 bases from J, the junction kept 7 bases outside the gene matches. In DNA form, the CDR3 reads TGTGCCAGCAGCTCAGAACTAGCGAATGAGCAGTACTTC. It codes for CASSSELANEQYF.

The V gene is TRBV2, the J gene TRBJ2-4; 8 bases agree with TRBD1. The germline CDR1 and CDR2 sequences are SNHLY and FYNNEI. There are 15 residues in the CDR3. Trimming cost V 6 bases and J 2 bases; bases outside gene matches: 6. As DNA, the CDR3 is TGTGCCAGCAGATGGGACAGGCGATCCAAAAACATTCAGTACTTC. Translating gives CASRWDRRSKNIQYF.